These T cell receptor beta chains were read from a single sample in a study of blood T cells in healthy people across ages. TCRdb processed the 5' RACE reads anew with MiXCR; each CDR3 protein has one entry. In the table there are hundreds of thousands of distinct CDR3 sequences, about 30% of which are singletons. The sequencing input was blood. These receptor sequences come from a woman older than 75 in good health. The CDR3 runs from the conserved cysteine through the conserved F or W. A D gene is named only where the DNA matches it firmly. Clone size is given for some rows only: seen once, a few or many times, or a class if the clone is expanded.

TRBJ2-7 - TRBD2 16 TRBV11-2 CASSLGAGGPYNEQYF TGTGCCAGCAGCTTAGGGGCGGGGGGCCCATACAATGAGCAGTACTTC
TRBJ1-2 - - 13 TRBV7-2 CASSLKGNHGYTF TGCGCCAGCAGCTTAAAAGGGAATCATGGCTACACCTTC
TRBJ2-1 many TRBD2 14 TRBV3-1 CASSPSGRGNEQFF TGTGCCAGCAGCCCCTCCGGGCGGGGGAATGAGCAGTTCTTC
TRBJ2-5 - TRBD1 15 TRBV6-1 CASRNRDRGMETQYF TGTGCCAGCAGAAACCGGGACAGGGGGATGGAGACCCAGTACTTC
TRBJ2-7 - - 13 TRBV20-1 CSVPGHSTYEQYF TGCAGTGTCCCGGGACATTCGACCTACGAGCAGTACTTC
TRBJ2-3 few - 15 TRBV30 CAWSVGQVSTDTQYF TGTGCCTGGAGTGTAGGGCAGGTATCCACAGATACGCAGTATTTT
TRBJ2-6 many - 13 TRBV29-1 CSVDGPGANVLTF TGCAGCGTGGACGGGCCTGGGGCCAACGTCCTGACTTTC
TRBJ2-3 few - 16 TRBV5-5 CASSPLGLGAGDTQYF TGTGCCAGCAGCCCACTCGGCCTAGGGGCGGGAGATACGCAGTATTTT
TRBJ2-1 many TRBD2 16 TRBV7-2 CASSLDNPAGSHEQFF TGTGCCAGCAGCTTAGATAATCCAGCGGGAAGCCATGAGCAGTTCTTC
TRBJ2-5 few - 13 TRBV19 CASSTVRGETQYF TGTGCCAGTAGTACCGTACGGGGAGAGACCCAGTACTTC
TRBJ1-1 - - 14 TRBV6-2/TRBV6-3 CASRYSDGNTEAFF TGTGCCAGCAGGTACTCGGACGGGAACACTGAAGCTTTCTTT
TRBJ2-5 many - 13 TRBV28 CASSTPRPPSQYF TGTGCCAGCAGTACGCCTCGGCCCCCATCCCAGTACTTC